This note documents a single T cell receptor (beta chain) sequence. The antigen is not known. These data come from a study of T-cell reconstitution after alpha-beta-depleted transplantation in children. Study results and caveats: Several hundred expanded graft clones reportedly gave rise to the alpha-beta T cells present about two months after transplant. Certain patients had high TCRbeta diversity at day 60, and it came from recipient T cells and thymic progenitors that survived. T-cell numbers and diversity, one year after transplant, stemmed largely from T cells that were newly produced.

During its preparation, the TCRbeta library received unique molecular identifiers. TCRdb itself ran the PCR reads through MiXCR, one entry per CDR3 protein. The sample records 440,000 or so distinct CDR3 sequences, around 46% being singletons. Germline V gives CDR1 DFQATT, CDR2 SNEGSKA (reference sequence). The CDR3 has 12 residues. V dropped 3 bases and J dropped 14 bases, with 17 bases sitting between them. The chain joins TRBV20-1 to TRBJ2-1, with a weak D call TRBD2 (6 bases). The material was PBMCs, obtained before TCRalphabeta/CD19-depleted stem cell transplant. This TCR came from a girl aged 2-15 years with aplastic anemia, due to receive a stem cell transplant. CDR3 region: CSARRAGGPEFF. The CDR3 region has the DNA TGCAGTGCTAGGCGGGCAGGAGGGCCAGAGTTCTTC.